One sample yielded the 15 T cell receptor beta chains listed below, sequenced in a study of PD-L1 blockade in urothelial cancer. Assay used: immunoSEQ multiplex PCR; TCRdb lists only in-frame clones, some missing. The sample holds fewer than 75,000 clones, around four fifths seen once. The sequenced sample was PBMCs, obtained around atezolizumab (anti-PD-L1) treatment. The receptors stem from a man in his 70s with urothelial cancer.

The CDR3 DNA reads as TGTGCCAGCAGCCAAGATCAAGCTTTACGGACAGACCCCGAGCAGTACTTC. It encodes CASSQDQALRTDPEQYF. The chain uses TRBV14 and TRBJ2-7; D is possibly TRBD1 (6 bases). V was shortened by 0 bases and J by 6 bases, with 21 bases between the two germline ends. The V gene's germline CDR1 is SGHDN and CDR2 FVKESK. The CDR3 totals 17 residues.

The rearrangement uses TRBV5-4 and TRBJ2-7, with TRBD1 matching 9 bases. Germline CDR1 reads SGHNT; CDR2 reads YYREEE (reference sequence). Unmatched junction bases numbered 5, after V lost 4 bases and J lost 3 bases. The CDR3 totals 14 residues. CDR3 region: CASSRRQGDYEQYF. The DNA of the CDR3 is TGTGCCAGCAGCCGTAGACAGGGGGACTACGAGCAGTACTTC.

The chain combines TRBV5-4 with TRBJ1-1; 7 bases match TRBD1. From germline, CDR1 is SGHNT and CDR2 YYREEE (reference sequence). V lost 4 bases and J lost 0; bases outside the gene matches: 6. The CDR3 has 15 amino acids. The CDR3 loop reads CASSGDRALNTEAFF. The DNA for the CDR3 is TGTGCCAGCAGCGGAGACAGGGCATTGAACACTGAAGCTTTCTTT.

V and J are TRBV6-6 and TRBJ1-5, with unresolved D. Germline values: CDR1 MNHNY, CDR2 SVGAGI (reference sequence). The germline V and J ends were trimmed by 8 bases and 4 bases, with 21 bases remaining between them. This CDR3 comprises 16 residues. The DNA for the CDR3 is TGTGCCAGCCGACCTACCGACACCGGTGGGAATCAGCCCCAGCATTTT. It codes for CASRPTDTGGNQPQHF.

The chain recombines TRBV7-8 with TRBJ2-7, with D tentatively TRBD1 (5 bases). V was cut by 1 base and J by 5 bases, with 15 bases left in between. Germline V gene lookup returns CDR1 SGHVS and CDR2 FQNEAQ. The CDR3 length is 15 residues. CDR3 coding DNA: TGTGCCAGCAGCTTAGTAAGGGGCAGGGTCCACGAGCAGTACTTC. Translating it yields CASSLVRGRVHEQYF. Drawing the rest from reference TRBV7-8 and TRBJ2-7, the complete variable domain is GAGVSQSPRYKVAKRGQDVALRCDPISGHVSLFWYQQALGQGPEFLTYFQNEAQLDKSGLPSDRFFAERPEGSVSTLKIQRTQQEDSAVYLCASSLVRGRVHEQYFGPGTRLTVT.

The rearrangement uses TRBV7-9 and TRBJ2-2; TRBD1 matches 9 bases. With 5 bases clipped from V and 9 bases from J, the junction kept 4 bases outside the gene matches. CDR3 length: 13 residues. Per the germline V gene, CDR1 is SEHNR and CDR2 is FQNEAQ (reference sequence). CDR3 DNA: TGTGCCAGCAGCGGACAGGGGAGTAGGGAGCTGTTTTTT. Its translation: CASSGQGSRELFF.

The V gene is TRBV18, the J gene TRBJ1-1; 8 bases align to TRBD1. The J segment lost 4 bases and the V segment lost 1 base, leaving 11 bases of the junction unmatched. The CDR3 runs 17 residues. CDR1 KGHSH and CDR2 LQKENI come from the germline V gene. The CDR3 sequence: CASSPREIGQGGTEAFF. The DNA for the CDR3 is TGTGCCAGCTCACCACGGGAGATAGGACAGGGAGGCACTGAAGCTTTCTTT.

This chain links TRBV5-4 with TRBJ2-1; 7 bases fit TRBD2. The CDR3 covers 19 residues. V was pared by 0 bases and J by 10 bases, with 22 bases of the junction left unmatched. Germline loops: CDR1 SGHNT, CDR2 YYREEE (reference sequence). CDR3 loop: CASSLGLGAGRASSGEQFF. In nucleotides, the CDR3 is TGTGCCAGCAGCTTGGGTCTAGGTGCGGGGAGGGCCTCTTCAGGAGAGCAGTTCTTC.

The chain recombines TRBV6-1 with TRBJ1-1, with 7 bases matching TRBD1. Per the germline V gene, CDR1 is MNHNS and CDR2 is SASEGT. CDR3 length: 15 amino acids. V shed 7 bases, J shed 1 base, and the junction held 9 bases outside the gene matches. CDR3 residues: CASNDRATKNTEAFF. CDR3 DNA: TGTGCCAGCAACGACAGGGCCACGAAGAACACTGAAGCTTTCTTT.

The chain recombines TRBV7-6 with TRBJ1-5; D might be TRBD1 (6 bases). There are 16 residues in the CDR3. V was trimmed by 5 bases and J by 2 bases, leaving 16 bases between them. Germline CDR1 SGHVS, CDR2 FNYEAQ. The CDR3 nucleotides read TGTGCCAGCAGCCCCTCGACAGGTATGGGCAATCAGCCCCAGCATTTT. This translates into CASSPSTGMGNQPQHF.

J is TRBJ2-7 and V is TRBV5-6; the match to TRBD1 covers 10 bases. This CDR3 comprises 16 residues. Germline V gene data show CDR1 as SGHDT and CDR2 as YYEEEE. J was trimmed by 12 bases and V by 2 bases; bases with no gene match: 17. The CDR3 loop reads CASSFTAGQGIIGGYF. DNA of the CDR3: TGTGCCAGCAGCTTCACGGCGGGACAGGGGATTATTGGGGGGTACTTC.

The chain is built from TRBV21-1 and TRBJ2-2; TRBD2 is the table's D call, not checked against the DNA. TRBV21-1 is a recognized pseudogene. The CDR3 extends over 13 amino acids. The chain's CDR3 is CASSNSYTGELFF. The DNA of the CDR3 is TGTGCCAGCAGCAATAGTTACACCGGGGAGCTGTTTTTT.

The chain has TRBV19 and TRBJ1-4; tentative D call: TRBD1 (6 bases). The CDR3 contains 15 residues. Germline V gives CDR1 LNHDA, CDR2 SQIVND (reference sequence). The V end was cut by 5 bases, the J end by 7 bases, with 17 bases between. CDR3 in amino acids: CASSSRRDIPEKLFF. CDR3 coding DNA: TGTGCCAGTAGTTCGCGCCGGGACATACCTGAAAAACTGTTTTTT.

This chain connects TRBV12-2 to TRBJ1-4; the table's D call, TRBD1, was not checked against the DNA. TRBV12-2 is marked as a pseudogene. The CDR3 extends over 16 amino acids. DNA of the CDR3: TGTGCAAGTCGCTTCGAGCGGACAGGGGCTAATGAAAAACTGTTTTTT. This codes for CASRFERTGANEKLFF.

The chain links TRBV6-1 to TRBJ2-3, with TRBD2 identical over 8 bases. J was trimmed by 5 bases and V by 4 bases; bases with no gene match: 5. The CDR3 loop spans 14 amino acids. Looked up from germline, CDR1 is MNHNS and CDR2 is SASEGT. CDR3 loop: CASSAREGKDTQYF. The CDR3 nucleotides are TGTGCCAGCAGTGCTCGGGAGGGGAAAGATACGCAGTATTTT.